These T cell receptor beta chains were read from a single sample in a study of blood T cell repertoires in COVID-19. Method: immunoSEQ multiplex PCR; TCRdb's copy keeps in-frame clones and lacks some. The data hold roughly 180,000 clones, with roughly 78% observed a single time. The specimen sequenced was peripheral blood. These receptors originate from a woman aged 55-69 years with COVID-19, enrolled during active disease. The CDR3 runs from the conserved cysteine through the conserved F or W. The order of the fields is D gene, V gene, J gene, clone size, CDR3 DNA, CDR3 protein. A D gene is named only where the DNA matches it firmly. For some rows the clone size is stated as once, few or many, or as a class when expanded; others skip it.

d_call: TRBD1; v_call: TRBV5-1; j_call: TRBJ1-4; clone_size: NA; cdr3_nt: TGCGCCAGCAGCTTGACAGGGGGCAAGGAAAAACTGTTTTTT; cdr3_aa: CASSLTGGKEKLFF
d_call: NA; v_call: TRBV7-9; j_call: TRBJ2-2; clone_size: NA; cdr3_nt: TGTGCCAGCCAGCTTCCGAGACAGTTGAACACCGGGGAGCTGTTTTTT; cdr3_aa: CASQLPRQLNTGELFF
d_call: TRBD1; v_call: TRBV5-4; j_call: TRBJ1-6; clone_size: NA; cdr3_nt: TGTGCCAGCAGCTTGGGGACAGGGGTTTCACCCCTCCACTTT; cdr3_aa: CASSLGTGVSPLHF
d_call: TRBD1; v_call: TRBV6-5; j_call: TRBJ1-2; clone_size: once; cdr3_nt: TGTGCCAGCAGACCACAGGGGGCTAGTTATGGCTACACCTTC; cdr3_aa: CASRPQGASYGYTF
d_call: TRBD1; v_call: TRBV27; j_call: TRBJ1-2; clone_size: NA; cdr3_nt: TGTGCCAGCCGGGGACAGGGCATCCGAAATGGCTACACCTTC; cdr3_aa: CASRGQGIRNGYTF
d_call: TRBD1; v_call: TRBV7-8; j_call: TRBJ2-1; clone_size: NA; cdr3_nt: TGTGCCAGCAGCTCAGGACAGGGGGCGGAAAATGAGCAGTTCTTC; cdr3_aa: CASSSGQGAENEQFF
d_call: TRBD1; v_call: TRBV5-5; j_call: TRBJ1-6; clone_size: NA; cdr3_nt: TGTGCCAGCAGCCTGATAATGGGGACAGTTAATTCACCCCTCCACTTT; cdr3_aa: CASSLIMGTVNSPLHF
d_call: TRBD2; v_call: TRBV5-1; j_call: TRBJ2-1; clone_size: NA; cdr3_nt: TGCGCCAGCAGCGTGACTAGCGGGAGTCCTTACAATGAGCAGTTCTTC; cdr3_aa: CASSVTSGSPYNEQFF
d_call: NA; v_call: TRBV25-1; j_call: TRBJ2-2; clone_size: NA; cdr3_nt: TGTGCCAGCAGTCAGGGAGGCGGGGGGGAGCTGTTTTTT; cdr3_aa: CASSQGGGGELFF
d_call: NA; v_call: TRBV7-3; j_call: TRBJ2-3; clone_size: NA; cdr3_nt: TGTGCCAGCAGCACGGGAGATACGCAGTATTTT; cdr3_aa: CASSTGDTQYF
d_call: TRBD1; v_call: TRBV6-5; j_call: TRBJ1-1; clone_size: few; cdr3_nt: TGTGCCAGCACCCCCCGGACAGGTAATTTAGGAGCTTTCTTT; cdr3_aa: CASTPRTGNLGAFF
d_call: TRBD1; v_call: TRBV7-9; j_call: TRBJ1-6; clone_size: NA; cdr3_nt: TGTGCCAGCAGCCCAAGACAGGGCACGGCCCTCCACTTT; cdr3_aa: CASSPRQGTALHF
d_call: TRBD2; v_call: TRBV5-6; j_call: TRBJ2-3; clone_size: few; cdr3_nt: TGTGCCAGCAGCTTGGACCTAGCGGGTCGGACAGATACGCAGTATTTT; cdr3_aa: CASSLDLAGRTDTQYF
d_call: NA; v_call: TRBV5-1; j_call: TRBJ1-1; clone_size: NA; cdr3_nt: TGCGCCAGCAGCCCGCAGTCCAGGGGCCGTTACATGAACACTGAAGCTTTCTTT; cdr3_aa: CASSPQSRGRYMNTEAFF
d_call: NA; v_call: TRBV19; j_call: TRBJ2-3; clone_size: NA; cdr3_nt: TGTGCCAGTAGTATCGGTTACGCAGATACGCAGTATTTT; cdr3_aa: CASSIGYADTQYF
d_call: TRBD2; v_call: TRBV5-1; j_call: TRBJ2-7; clone_size: few; cdr3_nt: TGCGCCAGCAGCCTAACCTCGGGACTAGCGAGTTACGAGCAGTACTTC; cdr3_aa: CASSLTSGLASYEQYF
d_call: NA; v_call: TRBV6-5; j_call: TRBJ2-5; clone_size: NA; cdr3_nt: TGTGCCAGCAAGAGGGCGGAGACCCAGTACTTC; cdr3_aa: CASKRAETQYF
d_call: TRBD1; v_call: TRBV12-3/TRBV12-4; j_call: TRBJ1-2; clone_size: NA; cdr3_nt: TGTGCCAGCAGCCGGACAGGGGACTATGGCTACACCTTC; cdr3_aa: CASSRTGDYGYTF
d_call: NA; v_call: TRBV6-6; j_call: TRBJ1-2; clone_size: NA; cdr3_nt: TGTGCCAGCAGTGGGCGCGCTTTCTCTAACTATGGCTACACCTTC; cdr3_aa: CASSGRAFSNYGYTF
d_call: TRBD2; v_call: TRBV6-5; j_call: TRBJ2-4; clone_size: NA; cdr3_nt: TGTGCCAGCAGTTACCGGGGGGGCGACAAAAACATTCAGTACTTC; cdr3_aa: CASSYRGGDKNIQYF
d_call: NA; v_call: TRBV27; j_call: TRBJ1-2; clone_size: NA; cdr3_nt: TGTGCCAGCAGTTCCTCAACCGGGACAAATGGCTACACCTTC; cdr3_aa: CASSSSTGTNGYTF
d_call: NA; v_call: TRBV4-3; j_call: TRBJ2-3; clone_size: NA; cdr3_nt: TGCGCCAGCAGCCATCGTGCAGATACGCAGTATTTT; cdr3_aa: CASSHRADTQYF
d_call: TRBD1; v_call: TRBV18; j_call: TRBJ2-6; clone_size: NA; cdr3_nt: TGTGCCAGCTCACCACCGGATAGGGGGCAGGATGGGGCCAACGTCCTGACTTTC; cdr3_aa: CASSPPDRGQDGANVLTF
d_call: NA; v_call: TRBV9; j_call: TRBJ2-3; clone_size: NA; cdr3_nt: TGTGCCAGCAGCACCCTCGACGGGGATACGCAGTATTTT; cdr3_aa: CASSTLDGDTQYF
d_call: TRBD1; v_call: TRBV7-2; j_call: TRBJ1-2; clone_size: NA; cdr3_nt: TGTGCCAGCAGCTTCCGACAGGGGGAAGGCTACACCTTC; cdr3_aa: CASSFRQGEGYTF
d_call: NA; v_call: TRBV28; j_call: TRBJ2-2; clone_size: NA; cdr3_nt: TGTGCCAGCAGACCACCGCAGAGGACCGGGGAGCTGTTTTTT; cdr3_aa: CASRPPQRTGELFF
d_call: TRBD2; v_call: TRBV9; j_call: TRBJ2-5; clone_size: NA; cdr3_nt: TGTGCCAGCAGCACCGGGGGGGCCGGGGAGACCCAGTACTTC; cdr3_aa: CASSTGGAGETQYF
d_call: NA; v_call: TRBV6-5; j_call: TRBJ2-3; clone_size: NA; cdr3_nt: TGTGCCAGCACGCAAACTAGTATGCGGACAGATACGCAGTATTTT; cdr3_aa: CASTQTSMRTDTQYF
d_call: TRBD2; v_call: TRBV3-1/TRBV3-2; j_call: TRBJ2-5; clone_size: NA; cdr3_nt: TGTGCCAGCAGCCAAGAAGGCGGGGGTTACCAAGAGACCCAGTACTTC; cdr3_aa: CASSQEGGGYQETQYF
d_call: TRBD1; v_call: TRBV19; j_call: TRBJ1-6; clone_size: NA; cdr3_nt: TGTGCCAGTCGACAGGGGACGAATTCACCCCTCCACTTT; cdr3_aa: CASRQGTNSPLHF
d_call: TRBD1; v_call: TRBV6-2/TRBV6-3; j_call: TRBJ2-1; clone_size: NA; cdr3_nt: TGTGCCAGCAGCACCCGGGGACAGGGTTGGGGAGACAATGAGCAGTTCTTC; cdr3_aa: CASSTRGQGWGDNEQFF
d_call: NA; v_call: TRBV11-1; j_call: TRBJ1-5; clone_size: NA; cdr3_nt: TGTGCCAGCAGCTTGAGAACAGGGCCCAATCAGCCCCAGCATTTT; cdr3_aa: CASSLRTGPNQPQHF
d_call: NA; v_call: TRBV7-6; j_call: TRBJ2-1; clone_size: NA; cdr3_nt: TGTGCCAGCAGCAAGCGCAATGAGCAGTTCTTC; cdr3_aa: CASSKRNEQFF
d_call: NA; v_call: TRBV13; j_call: TRBJ1-2; clone_size: NA; cdr3_nt: TGTGCCAGCAGCTTACTAAATGACTATGGCTACACCTTC; cdr3_aa: CASSLLNDYGYTF
d_call: TRBD1; v_call: TRBV6-4; j_call: TRBJ1-1; clone_size: NA; cdr3_nt: TGTGCCAGCAGTGCCGGACAGGCCACTGAAGCTTTCTTT; cdr3_aa: CASSAGQATEAFF
d_call: TRBD2; v_call: TRBV4-3; j_call: TRBJ2-1; clone_size: NA; cdr3_nt: TGCGCCAGCAGCCAAGGGCTAGCGGGGCTCCCCTACAATGAGCAGTTCTTC; cdr3_aa: CASSQGLAGLPYNEQFF
d_call: TRBD2; v_call: TRBV28; j_call: TRBJ2-1; clone_size: NA; cdr3_nt: TGTGCCAGCACGCAGCACACGGGACTAGCGGGAGTGAATGAGCAGTTCTTC; cdr3_aa: CASTQHTGLAGVNEQFF
d_call: NA; v_call: TRBV19; j_call: TRBJ1-1; clone_size: NA; cdr3_nt: TGTGCCAGTAGTATGACACACGGCACTGAAGCTTTCTTT; cdr3_aa: CASSMTHGTEAFF
d_call: NA; v_call: TRBV6-2/TRBV6-3; j_call: TRBJ2-5; clone_size: NA; cdr3_nt: TGTGCCAGCAGTTACGCAACGGTAGCCCTGGTCGGAGAGACCCAGTACTTC; cdr3_aa: CASSYATVALVGETQYF
d_call: NA; v_call: TRBV3-1/TRBV3-2; j_call: TRBJ2-5; clone_size: few; cdr3_nt: TGTGCCAGCACCCCATCGACCCCGAGGGCAGAGACCCAGTACTTC; cdr3_aa: CASTPSTPRAETQYF
d_call: TRBD1; v_call: TRBV9; j_call: TRBJ2-7; clone_size: NA; cdr3_nt: TGTGCCAGCAGCGTCTCCGGGACAGGGGTCTACGAGCAGTACTTC; cdr3_aa: CASSVSGTGVYEQYF
d_call: TRBD2; v_call: TRBV19; j_call: TRBJ2-1; clone_size: NA; cdr3_nt: TGTGCCAGTAGTATAGTTAGCGGGAGATACAATGAGCAGTTCTTC; cdr3_aa: CASSIVSGRYNEQFF
d_call: NA; v_call: TRBV19; j_call: TRBJ2-3; clone_size: few; cdr3_nt: TGTGCCTCAAAGGGGGGACAGTCCCACACAGATACGCAGTATTTT; cdr3_aa: CASKGGQSHTDTQYF
d_call: TRBD1; v_call: TRBV6-5; j_call: TRBJ1-6; clone_size: NA; cdr3_nt: TGTGCCAGCAGTTACGGGGACAGGCCGCCCCTCCACTTT; cdr3_aa: CASSYGDRPPLHF
d_call: NA; v_call: TRBV11-1; j_call: TRBJ1-2; clone_size: NA; cdr3_nt: TGTGCCAGCAGCTTAAGCTCGATGAACTATGGCTACACCTTC; cdr3_aa: CASSLSSMNYGYTF
d_call: NA; v_call: TRBV6-5; j_call: TRBJ1-6; clone_size: NA; cdr3_nt: TGTGCCAGCATGGGCAGGATCTATAATTCACCCCTCCACTTT; cdr3_aa: CASMGRIYNSPLHF
d_call: NA; v_call: TRBV27; j_call: TRBJ2-1; clone_size: many; cdr3_nt: TGTGCCAGCAGTTTGGGGGCAGGGGAGTTCTTC; cdr3_aa: CASSLGAGEFF
d_call: NA; v_call: TRBV30; j_call: TRBJ1-2; clone_size: NA; cdr3_nt: TGTGCCTGGAGTGCAGGGTATGGCTACACCTTC; cdr3_aa: CAWSAGYGYTF
d_call: NA; v_call: TRBV7-3; j_call: TRBJ1-1; clone_size: NA; cdr3_nt: TGTGCCAGCAGCCAAAAGCAGGGGACTGAAGCTTTCTTT; cdr3_aa: CASSQKQGTEAFF
d_call: NA; v_call: TRBV6-5; j_call: TRBJ2-7; clone_size: few; cdr3_nt: TGTGCCAGCAGTATGCAGGGTTCCCTCTACGAGCAGTACTTC; cdr3_aa: CASSMQGSLYEQYF
d_call: TRBD2; v_call: TRBV3-1/TRBV3-2; j_call: TRBJ2-5; clone_size: few; cdr3_nt: TGTGCCAGCAGCCAAGATTTAGCGGGGGAACTTAAGGCCCAGTACTTC; cdr3_aa: CASSQDLAGELKAQYF